The 6 T cell receptor beta chains listed next were all sequenced from one sample in a study of blood T cell repertoires in COVID-19. Generated by immunoSEQ multiplex PCR, the TCRdb table keeps only in-frame clones and is missing some. This table holds hundreds of thousands of clones, 70% to 90% found once. The sequencing sample was made of PBMCs or T cells enriched from blood (not recorded which). All receptors come from a woman in her forties who had recovered from COVID-19.

This chain joins TRBV2 and TRBJ2-4, with 12 positions matching TRBD2. V shed 5 bases, J shed 0 bases, and the junction held 14 bases outside the gene matches. CDR1 is SNHLY, CDR2 FYNNEI, per germline. This CDR3 has 20 residues. The CDR3 DNA reads TGTGCCAGCAGTCGGGAACATCTAGCGGGAGGGCCGAAAGCCAAAAACATTCAGTACTTC. Translation: CASSREHLAGGPKAKNIQYF.

Here the CDR3 reads CATSRELAGNYNEQFF. The CDR3, as DNA: TGTGCCACCAGCAGAGAACTAGCGGGAAACTACAATGAGCAGTTCTTC. The V and J genes are TRBV15 and TRBJ2-1, with 10 bases that match TRBD2. This CDR3 has 16 residues. Germline loops: CDR1 LNHNV, CDR2 YYDKDF (reference sequence). The V segment lost 0 bases and the J segment 3 bases; nucleotides outside the gene matches: 2.

This sequence joins TRBV28 and TRBJ1-2, with D possibly matching TRBD1 (5 bases). CDR3 size: 17 residues. Germline values: CDR1 MDHEN, CDR2 SYDVKM. With 3 bases removed from V and 3 bases from J, the gap between germline ends came to 20 bases. The CDR3 DNA follows: TGTGCCAGCAGTTTCCTTACTCCCCCTCGACAGTACTATGGCTACACCTTC. This codes for CASSFLTPPRQYYGYTF.

This clone was observed a single time. The chain uses TRBV11-2 and TRBJ2-7; the D gene is possibly TRBD1 (5 bases). This CDR3 has 12 residues. CDR1 and CDR2 (germline): SGHAT, FQNNGV. The V gene lost 6 bases and the J gene lost 0 bases, with 6 bases spanning the gap. The CDR3 reads CASSQGSYEQYF. The CDR3 bases are TGTGCCAGCAGTCAGGGCTCCTACGAGCAGTACTTC.

This clone was detected only a few times. This chain links TRBV6-2 or TRBV6-3 with TRBJ2-7; D might be TRBD2 (6 bases). The CDR3 runs 14 residues. From germline, CDR1 is MNHEY and CDR2 SVGEGT. V was trimmed by 4 bases and J by 7 bases, leaving 17 bases between them. CDR3 nucleotide sequence: TGTGCCAGCAGTTCCACGACTAGATGGGGTGAGCAGTACTTC. This encodes CASSSTTRWGEQYF.

The V gene is TRBV9, the J gene TRBJ1-4; D call uncertain. The germline V gene encodes CDR1 SGDLS and CDR2 YYNGEE. Deletions cut 4 bases from V and 4 bases from J, with 14 bases between. The CDR3 runs 15 residues. CDR3 amino acids: CASSPFPEGNEKLFF. The CDR3 coding sequence is TGTGCCAGCAGCCCCTTTCCCGAGGGTAATGAAAAACTGTTTTTT.